These 18 T cell receptor beta chains were sequenced from one sample in a study of spatial heterogeneity in lung cancer. The time point here: sample taken at primary tumor resection. TCRdb re-called the 5' RACE reads with MiXCR, one entry per CDR3 protein. The repertoire holds 40,000 to 55,000 distinct CDR3 sequences, with nearly 7% as singletons. Sequenced material: PBMCs, taken at surgery. These receptors were obtained from a female donor with early-stage non-small cell lung cancer.

The table lists this clonotype with many counts. The rearrangement uses TRBV7-8 and TRBJ2-1; possibly TRBD1 for D (6 bases). Looked up from germline, CDR1 is SGHVS and CDR2 is FQNEAQ. V lost 7 bases and J 8 bases, leaving 21 bases between the germline ends. CDR3 size: 15 residues. This CDR3 reads CASNPWNRAMDEQFF. As DNA, the CDR3 is TGTGCCAGCAATCCCTGGAACAGGGCCATGGATGAGCAGTTCTTC.

In its sample, this clonotype was seen many times. This chain links TRBV6-6 with TRBJ2-3; maybe TRBD2 (5 bases). The V and J ends lost 0 bases and 3 bases respectively, with 7 bases between them. CDR3 length: 14 amino acids. Germline V gene lookup returns CDR1 MNHNY and CDR2 SVGAGI (reference sequence). CDR3 DNA: TGTGCCAGCAGTTACTCGCGGGTTACAGATACGCAGTATTTT. Residues: CASSYSRVTDTQYF.

This clonotype showed up many times. The chain joins TRBV2 to TRBJ2-3; D tentatively fits TRBD1 or TRBD2 (5 bases each). The CDR3 has 15 amino acids. Germline V gene lookup returns CDR1 SNHLY and CDR2 FYNNEI. The germline V and J ends were trimmed by 0 bases and 4 bases, with 11 bases remaining between them. CDR3 sequence reads: CASSEALRGSDTQYF. The CDR3, as DNA: TGTGCCAGCAGTGAAGCGCTGAGGGGATCAGATACGCAGTATTTT.

The genes are TRBV4-2 and TRBJ1-2, with 7 bases that match TRBD1. Germline V gives CDR1 LGHNA, CDR2 YNFKEQ. The V and J ends lost 0 bases and 5 bases, in that order; junction bases with no gene match: 6. This CDR3 comprises 15 residues. The CDR3 sequence: CASSQEGQGVYGYTF. For the CDR3, the DNA is TGTGCCAGCAGCCAAGAGGGGCAGGGGGTTTATGGCTACACCTTC.

This clonotype was observed many times. This CDR3 is CASSSEYEQYF. The CDR3 nucleotides read TGTGCCAGCAGTTCCGAATACGAGCAGTACTTC. V and J are TRBV28 and TRBJ2-7; D not resolved. The CDR3 covers 11 residues. V was trimmed by 4 bases and J by 4 bases, leaving 5 bases between them. CDR1 and CDR2 from the germline V gene are MDHEN and SYDVKM.

At least ten counts were recorded for this clonotype. The V call is TRBV10-3, the J call TRBJ1-4; no clear D gene. CDR1 and CDR2 from the germline V gene are ENHRY and SYGVKD. The ends were cut back, 8 bases at V and 4 bases at J, with 11 bases in the middle. CDR3 length equals 13 residues. Here the CDR3 DNA reads TGTGCCATCTCACAAGGGAATAATGAAAAACTGTTTTTT. It translates to CAISQGNNEKLFF.

This clonotype came up many times. The chain uses TRBV2 and TRBJ1-5, with 7 bases lining up with TRBD1. This CDR3 has 16 amino acids. In germline, CDR1 is SNHLY, CDR2 FYNNEI. The V gene end was trimmed by 0 bases and the J gene end by 1 base; junction bases not matched to a gene: 3. CDR3 nucleotide sequence: TGTGCCAGCAGTGAAGCGGGACAGCCAAGCAATCAGCCCCAGCATTTT. It specifies CASSEAGQPSNQPQHF.

Comment on this clonotype: This may be a read error, as it is one base from a much larger clone. The CDR3 spells CASSSPLRLAEFQETQYF. As DNA, the CDR3 is TGTGCCAGCAGCTCCCCCCTTCGACTAGCGGAGTTCCAAGAGACCCAGTACTTC. V is TRBV11-2 and J is TRBJ2-5; 9 bases line up with TRBD2. The CDR3 is made up of 18 amino acids. J gave up 1 base and V 4 bases, and 13 bases lay outside the gene matches. Germline V lookup: CDR1 SGHAT, CDR2 FQNNGV.

At least ten counts were recorded for this clonotype. V and J are TRBV9 and TRBJ2-3, with 7 bases fitting TRBD1. Losses at the gene ends were 4 bases for V and 1 base for J; bases not matched to a gene: 9. The CDR3 runs to 16 residues. The germline V gene encodes CDR1 SGDLS and CDR2 YYNGEE. The CDR3 nucleotides read TGTGCCAGCAGCCCCCTCTGGGACAGCCGCACAGATACGCAGTATTTT. This encodes CASSPLWDSRTDTQYF.

This chain connects TRBV6-2 or TRBV6-3 to TRBJ2-7; D not certain. Germline lookup yields CDR1 MNHEY and CDR2 SVGEGT. Trimming stripped 6 bases from V and 8 bases from J, with 14 bases between. There are 12 residues in the CDR3. The CDR3 bases are TGTGCCAGCAGCCCCGCAGGAATTAAGCAGTACTTC. The encoded protein is CASSPAGIKQYF.

V gene TRBV18 combines with J gene TRBJ2-7; unclear D gene. Looked up from germline, CDR1 is KGHSH and CDR2 is LQKENI. Trimming left V 2 bases short and J 2 bases short, with 7 bases between. The length of the CDR3 is 13 residues. CDR3 nucleotide sequence: TGTGCCAGCTCACCAAGGCTTACCTACGAGCAGTACTTC. Its protein is CASSPRLTYEQYF.

This clonotype has ten or more counts. The V and J genes are TRBV24-1 and TRBJ2-5; 11 bases are a match to TRBD2. V was clipped by 9 bases and J by 7 bases; unmatched bases: 3. The germline gives CDR1 KGHDR, CDR2 SFDVKD. The CDR3 is 12 amino acids. The CDR3 loop reads CATATSGRTQYF. As DNA, the CDR3 is TGTGCCACCGCCACTAGCGGGAGGACCCAGTACTTC.

This clonotype was counted ten times or more. V usage is TRBV7-9 and J usage is TRBJ2-2; 10 positions agree with TRBD2. This CDR3 spans 17 amino acids. The germline V gene has CDR1 SEHNR and CDR2 FQNEAQ (reference sequence). V lost 5 bases to trimming and J lost 4 bases; unmatched junction nucleotides: 10. The DNA for the CDR3 is TGTGCCAGCAGCCTCCGGGGGAGCGGGGGGGCCACCGGGGAGCTGTTTTTT. Amino acid sequence: CASSLRGSGGATGELFF.

This clonotype was picked up many times. The chain employs TRBV28 and TRBJ2-4; 7 nucleotides agree with TRBD1. V was pared by 2 bases and J by 8 bases, with 6 bases of the junction left unmatched. Germline CDR1 is MDHEN and CDR2 is SYDVKM. The CDR3 runs to 14 residues. The CDR3 protein is CASSLGQVGDIQYF. Here the CDR3 DNA reads TGTGCCAGCAGTTTAGGACAGGTTGGGGACATTCAGTACTTC.

This clonotype was recorded at least ten times. The V gene is TRBV12-3 or TRBV12-4, the J gene TRBJ2-3, with 7 positions matching TRBD2. The CDR3 is made up of 14 amino acids. The V segment lost 6 bases and the J segment 2 bases; nucleotides outside the gene matches: 5. CDR3 nucleotides: TGTGCCAGCAGCAAGACTAGCCCCACAGATACGCAGTATTTT. Translation: CASSKTSPTDTQYF.

This clonotype occurred many times. V gene TRBV12-3 or TRBV12-4 combines with J gene TRBJ2-3; D call uncertain. The CDR3 contains 12 residues. The V and J ends lost 6 bases and 5 bases respectively, with 9 bases between them. The CDR3 reads CASSPVGDTQYF. DNA for the CDR3: TGTGCCAGCAGCCCAGTGGGAGATACGCAGTATTTT.

This clonotype was seen many times. The CDR3 loop reads CASSLLTGVGNEQFF. For the CDR3, the DNA is TGCGCCAGCAGCTTACTGACAGGGGTAGGCAATGAGCAGTTCTTC. The V and J genes are TRBV5-1 and TRBJ2-1; 8 nucleotides match TRBD1. The CDR3 is 15 residues long. V dropped 2 bases and J dropped 6; count of bases not matched to a gene: 7. CDR1 SGHRS and CDR2 YFSETQ come from the germline V gene.

The genes are TRBV20-1 and TRBJ2-1; D call uncertain. Germline CDR1 and CDR2: DFQATT and SNEGSKA (reference sequence). The ends were cut back, 6 bases at V and 0 bases at J, with 12 bases in the middle. CDR3 length: 14 residues. CDR3 in amino acids: CSAKSRYSYNEQFF. CDR3 DNA: TGCAGTGCCAAAAGCAGGTACTCCTACAATGAGCAGTTCTTC.